Listed below are T cell receptor beta chains from one sample, sequenced in a study of T cells in Graves' hyperthyroidism and ophthalmopathy. TCRdb itself ran the multiplex PCR reads through MiXCR, one entry per CDR3 protein. The repertoire has a few hundred thousand distinct CDR3 sequences, 40% to 55% of them found once; the top ten carry around 8%. Sequencing was carried out using peripheral blood or thyroid tissue (not recorded which). These TCRs come from a woman aged 18-29 years with Graves' hyperthyroidism. Both conserved end residues are part of each CDR3. D genes are given only for firm matches. Where a row states a size, it is once, few, many or the class of an expanded clone; other rows omit it.

TRBV10-3	TRBJ2-5	-	-	CAISGGVGAFQETQYF	TGTGCCATCAGTGGTGGGGTTGGGGCATTTCAAGAGACCCAGTACTTC
TRBV13	TRBJ2-2	TRBD2	once	CASSPRGGRAGELFF	TGTGCCAGCAGCCCCCGGGGGGGGCGAGCCGGGGAGCTGTTTTTT
TRBV4-2	TRBJ1-1	-	few	CASSPGGLGTEAFF	TGTGCCAGCAGCCCGGGGGGGCTAGGCACTGAAGCTTTCTTT
TRBV7-3	TRBJ2-2	-	-	CASSLSLGELFF	TGTGCCAGCAGCTTAAGCCTCGGGGAGCTGTTTTTT
TRBV19	TRBJ1-4	-	-	CASSIGGGRGGEKLFF	TGTGCCAGTAGTATCGGGGGGGGGCGTGGTGGTGAAAAACTGTTTTTT
TRBV6-1	TRBJ1-1	TRBD1	-	CASSLDRAFF	TGTGCCAGCAGTTTGGACAGGGCTTTCTTT
TRBV20-1	TRBJ2-5	-	-	CSASRGDNQPQYF	TGCAGTGCTAGTCGTGGAGATAATCAGCCCCAGTACTTC
TRBV28	TRBJ1-2	-	-	CASSPPGTLYGYTF	TGTGCCAGCAGTCCCCCCGGGACACTCTATGGCTACACCTTC
TRBV6-6	TRBJ2-6	-	few	CASSYLPPRAGANVLTF	TGTGCCAGCAGTTACCTTCCTCCCCGGGCTGGGGCCAACGTCCTGACTTTC
TRBV2	TRBJ2-7	TRBD1	-	CASSEADRGYEQYF	TGTGCCAGCAGTGAAGCGGACAGGGGCTACGAGCAGTACTTC